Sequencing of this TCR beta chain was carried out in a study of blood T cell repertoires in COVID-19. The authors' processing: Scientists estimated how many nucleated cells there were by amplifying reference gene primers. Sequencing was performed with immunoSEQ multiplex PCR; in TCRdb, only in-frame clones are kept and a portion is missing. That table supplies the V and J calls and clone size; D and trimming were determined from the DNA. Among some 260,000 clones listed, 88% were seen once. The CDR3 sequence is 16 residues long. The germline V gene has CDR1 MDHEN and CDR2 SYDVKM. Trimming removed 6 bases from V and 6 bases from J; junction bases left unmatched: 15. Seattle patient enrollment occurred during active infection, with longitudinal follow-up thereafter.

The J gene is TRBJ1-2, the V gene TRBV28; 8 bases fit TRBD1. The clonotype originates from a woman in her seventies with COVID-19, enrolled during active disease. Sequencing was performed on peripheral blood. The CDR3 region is CASSPLDRGSPHGYTF. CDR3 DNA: TGTGCCAGCAGCCCCCTCGACAGGGGATCCCCCCATGGCTACACCTTC.